The 17 T cell receptor beta chains listed next were all sequenced from one sample in a study of siplizumab effects on memory and regulatory T cells. Assay: immunoSEQ multiplex PCR; the TCRdb copy retains only in-frame clones and omits some. The table records some 100,000 clones, 91% of them present only once. The sequenced sample consisted of CD4+ T cells sorted from blood. These TCRs come from a human donor in good health. Some clones in this sample may be carry-over from other donors' samples.

V and J are TRBV5-1 and TRBJ2-1; TRBD2 matches at 11 bases. Germline V lookup: CDR1 SGHRS, CDR2 YFSETQ. The V and J ends lost 1 base and 2 bases, in that order; junction bases with no gene match: 2. This CDR3 has 16 amino acids. This CDR3 reads CASSLQTSGTYNEQFF. The CDR3, as DNA: TGCGCCAGCAGCTTGCAGACTAGCGGGACCTACAATGAGCAGTTCTTC.

The V call is TRBV19, the J call TRBJ1-5; possible D gene TRBD1, 6 bases. The CDR3 is 18 residues long. V was cut by 3 bases and J by 1 base, with 19 bases left in between. The V gene's germline CDR1 is LNHDA and CDR2 SQIVND (reference sequence). CDR3 in amino acids: CASSMGGHEGKSNQPQHF. Written as DNA, the CDR3 is TGTGCCAGTAGTATGGGGGGACATGAGGGGAAAAGCAATCAGCCCCAGCATTTT.

The chain recombines TRBV9 with TRBJ2-2, with TRBD1 identical over 8 bases. The germline V gene has CDR1 SGDLS and CDR2 YYNGEE. The CDR3 covers 16 residues. V lost 3 bases to trimming and J lost 4 bases; unmatched junction nucleotides: 8. The CDR3 here is CASSERGQGGTGELFF. CDR3 DNA sequence: TGTGCCAGCAGCGAAAGAGGACAGGGAGGCACCGGGGAGCTGTTTTTT. The whole variable domain, filled in from reference TRBV9 and TRBJ2-2, reads DSGVTQTPKHLITATGQRVTLRCSPRSGDLSVYWYQQSLDQGLQFLIQYYNGEERAKGNILERFSAQQFPDLHSELNLSSLELGDSALYFCASSERGQGGTGELFFGEGSRLTVL.

This sequence joins TRBV11-1 and TRBJ1-5; D uncertain. The CDR3 is 13 residues long. Deletions cut 5 bases from V and 7 bases from J, with 12 bases between. The germline V gene has CDR1 SGHAT and CDR2 FQDESV (reference sequence). The CDR3 DNA is TGTGCCAGCAGCCCCTCCTTTGAGCAGCCCCAGCATTTT. Amino acids: CASSPSFEQPQHF.

The chain has TRBV27 and TRBJ2-6; D call uncertain. Germline V gives CDR1 MNHEY, CDR2 SMNVEV (reference sequence). V lost 4 bases and J 4 bases, leaving 5 bases between the germline ends. The CDR3 loop spans 13 amino acids. The CDR3 sequence: CASSYSGANVLTF. CDR3 in DNA: TGTGCCAGCAGTTATTCCGGGGCCAACGTCCTGACTTTC.

The gene calls are TRBV2 and TRBJ2-3; possible D gene TRBD1, 5 bases. The CDR3 totals 12 residues. Germline values: CDR1 SNHLY, CDR2 FYNNEI. The V end lost 6 bases, the J end lost 2 bases, and 6 bases lay between the germline ends. CDR3 DNA: TGTGCCAGCAGAGGGGTCACAGATACGCAGTATTTT. Its translation: CASRGVTDTQYF.

DNA of the CDR3: TGTGCCAGCAGCAAAGTAAGGGGCAGGGGAAAGGGGATTCAGTACTTC. It translates to CASSKVRGRGKGIQYF. The rearrangement links TRBV21-1 to TRBJ2-4; the table gives TRBD1 as D, unverified against the DNA. TRBV21-1 is termed a pseudogene. The CDR3 runs 16 residues.

This rearrangement joins TRBV27 to TRBJ2-3; 7 bases agree with TRBD1. The junction had 10 bases not matched to a gene; V was cut back by 7 bases and J by 3 bases. The CDR3 covers 15 residues. CDR1 is MNHEY and CDR2 is SMNVEV in the germline V gene (reference sequence). CDR3 residues: CASTPKGAQTDTQYF. In DNA, the CDR3 is TGTGCCAGCACCCCTAAGGGGGCCCAGACAGATACGCAGTATTTT.

For the CDR3, the DNA is TGTGCCACTCTCCCACAGGGGAATTATGAAAAACTGTTTTTT. It encodes CATLPQGNYEKLFF. This chain connects TRBV19 to TRBJ1-4, with TRBD1 matching over 7 bases. Germline CDR1 reads LNHDA; CDR2 reads SQIVND (reference sequence). The CDR3 has 14 residues. J gave up 6 bases and V 10 bases, and 11 bases lay outside the gene matches.

The CDR3 is CASSPQGARTGELFF. For the CDR3, the DNA is TGTGCCAGCAGCCCGCAGGGGGCGCGAACCGGGGAGCTGTTTTTT. The chain couples TRBV14 to TRBJ2-2, with TRBD1 matching over 8 bases. Germline lookup yields CDR1 SGHDN and CDR2 FVKESK. CDR3 length: 15 residues. V was pared by 4 bases and J by 5 bases, with 6 bases of the junction left unmatched. The whole variable domain, filled in from reference TRBV14 and TRBJ2-2, reads EAGVTQFPSHSVIEKGQTVTLRCDPISGHDNLYWYRRVMGKEIKFLLHFVKESKQDESGMPNNRFLAERTGGTYSTLKVQPAELEDSGVYFCASSPQGARTGELFFGEGSRLTVL.

V and J are TRBV5-5 and TRBJ2-3; a weak D match, TRBD2 (5 bases). V shed 2 bases and J shed 2 bases, with 27 bases lying between them. Germline CDR1 is SGHKS and CDR2 is YYEKEE (reference sequence). This CDR3 is 20 amino acids long. CDR3 sequence: CASSFLTQLVGGAPTDTQYF. The CDR3 region has the DNA TGTGCCAGCAGCTTTCTCACACAACTAGTGGGCGGAGCGCCCACAGATACGCAGTATTTT.

The V and J genes are TRBV18 and TRBJ1-1; TRBD1 is a possible D gene (5 bases). V dropped 1 base and J dropped 0 bases, with 12 bases sitting between them. This CDR3 comprises 16 residues. In germline, CDR1 is KGHSH, CDR2 LQKENI. CDR3 protein: CASSPQGTNMNTEAFF. CDR3 bases: TGTGCCAGCTCACCACAGGGGACCAACATGAACACTGAAGCTTTCTTT.

The chain combines TRBV28 with TRBJ2-7; 10 bases are a match to TRBD2. The CDR3 is made up of 15 amino acids. Germline V gives CDR1 MDHEN, CDR2 SYDVKM. V shed 6 bases, J shed 0 bases, and the junction held 5 bases outside the gene matches. The CDR3 sequence is CASSPPSGSSYEQYF. CDR3 nucleotides: TGTGCCAGCAGCCCCCCTAGCGGGAGCTCCTACGAGCAGTACTTC. The whole variable domain, remainder taken from reference TRBV28 and TRBJ2-7, is DVKVTQSSRYLVKRTGEKVFLECVQDMDHENMFWYRQDPGLGLRLIYFSYDVKMKEKGDIPEGYSVSREKKERFSLILESASTNQTSMYLCASSPPSGSSYEQYFGPGTRLTVT.

This clone was seen only a few times. V and J are TRBV7-2 and TRBJ1-2; 10 nucleotides match TRBD1. The junction had 7 bases not matched to a gene; V was cut back by 5 bases and J by 4 bases. This CDR3 has 15 residues. Germline V gives CDR1 SGHTA, CDR2 FQGNSA. The CDR3 DNA reads TGTGCCAGCAGCCGAGGCGGGACAGGGGTCTATGGCTACACCTTC. Amino acid sequence: CASSRGGTGVYGYTF.

The rearrangement uses TRBV2 and TRBJ1-3; 10 nucleotides line up with TRBD1. Germline CDR1 is SNHLY and CDR2 is FYNNEI. V lost 10 bases and J lost 7; bases outside the gene matches: 7. The CDR3 runs 13 residues. CDR3 nucleotides: TGTGCCATTGGGACAGGGGCGGTGAACACCATATATTTT. Translating it yields CAIGTGAVNTIYF.

The rearrangement joins TRBV10-3 to TRBJ2-2; TRBD1 agrees at 8 bases. The CDR3 is 14 amino acids. Trimming took 2 bases from V and 6 from J; bases not matched to a gene: 2. Germline CDR1 and CDR2: ENHRY and SYGVKD. CDR3 DNA: TGTGCCATCAGTGAGGCACAGGGGGCCGGGGAGCTGTTTTTT. This codes for CAISEAQGAGELFF.

The chain is built from TRBV15 and TRBJ1-5, with 8 bases identical to TRBD1. This CDR3 has 15 amino acids. In germline, CDR1 is LNHNV, CDR2 YYDKDF (reference sequence). Germline trimming cut 6 bases from V and 6 bases from J; bases unmatched to any gene: 10. This chain's CDR3 is CATSRLDRAAQPQHF. Here the CDR3 DNA reads TGTGCCACCAGTCGTTTGGACAGGGCGGCTCAGCCCCAGCATTTT.